Listed below are T cell receptor beta chains from one sample, sequenced in a study of blood T cell repertoires in COVID-19. Sequencing used immunoSEQ multiplex PCR; TCRdb keeps in-frame clones, though not all of them. The sample has hundreds of thousands of clones; approximately 90% are singletons. The specimen was PBMCs or T cells enriched from blood (not recorded which). The receptors originated from a man aged 45 to 65 who had been exposed to COVID-19. CDR3s include the opening cysteine and the closing phenylalanine or tryptophan. A D gene is named only where the DNA matches it firmly. Rows give clone size only sometimes, using once, few, many, or a class for an expanded clone.

v_gene	j_gene	d_gene	abundance	CDR3nt	CDR3aa
TRBV19	TRBJ2-3	TRBD1	few	TGTGCCAGTAGTATAGGGGACAGGGGATACACAGATACGCAGTATTTT	CASSIGDRGYTDTQYF
TRBV7-9	TRBJ1-4	TRBD1	NA	TGTGCCAGCAGCGCGGGACAGCTTAATGAAAAACTGTTTTTT	CASSAGQLNEKLFF
TRBV6-1	TRBJ1-1	NA	few	TGTGCCAGCAGTGAACAGAACAGGGTCGGCACTGAAGCTTTCTTT	CASSEQNRVGTEAFF
TRBV5-1	TRBJ1-2	TRBD1	NA	TGCGCCAGCAGCCTCTCGGCAGGGGGCTCCGGCTACACCTTC	CASSLSAGGSGYTF
TRBV29-1	TRBJ2-1	NA	NA	TGCAGCGTTCAGTCCCCCTCCAATGAGCAGTTCTTC	CSVQSPSNEQFF
TRBV2	TRBJ1-5	NA	NA	TGTGCCAGCGGCCAGGGGTATAGCAATCAGCCCCAGCATTTT	CASGQGYSNQPQHF
TRBV28	TRBJ2-3	NA	NA	TGTGCCAGCAGTTTCTACAGGGGCACAGATACGCAGTATTTT	CASSFYRGTDTQYF
TRBV28	TRBJ1-2	NA	NA	TGTGCCAGCAGTTTGGGGGGGCGCGATGGCTATGGCTACACCTTC	CASSLGGRDGYGYTF
TRBV9	TRBJ2-3	TRBD2	NA	TGTGCCAGCAGCCCTCGACTAGCGGGACACACAGATACGCAGTATTTT	CASSPRLAGHTDTQYF
TRBV5-1	TRBJ2-2	NA	NA	TGCGCCAGCAGCTGGACGGGACAGAACACCGGGGAGCTGTTTTTT	CASSWTGQNTGELFF
TRBV30	TRBJ2-4	NA	NA	TGTGCCTGGCAAGAGGGCACGGCCAAAAACATTCAGTACTTC	CAWQEGTAKNIQYF
TRBV9	TRBJ2-5	NA	NA	TGTGCCAGCAGCGCCTGGGGTAGCAGGGCCCAGTACTTC	CASSAWGSRAQYF
TRBV5-4	TRBJ2-1	TRBD1	NA	TGTGCCAGCAGCCCCTCCGCAGGGGGCGAGCAGTTCTTC	CASSPSAGGEQFF
TRBV29-1	TRBJ1-2	NA	few	TGCAGCGTCCCTTCCCCGACAGGTCTGAACTATGGCTACACCTTC	CSVPSPTGLNYGYTF
TRBV5-1	TRBJ1-1	TRBD1	once	TGCGCCAGCAGCCCAGGGACAGGGAGGCTTCAGAACACTGAAGCTTTCTTT	CASSPGTGRLQNTEAFF
TRBV10-3	TRBJ2-5	NA	once	TGTGCCATCAGGGGGAAAAGGGGTGAGCTACAAGAGACCCAGTACTTC	CAIRGKRGELQETQYF
TRBV5-1	TRBJ2-3	TRBD2	NA	TGCGCCAGCAGCTTTAGCGGGAGGGTGCCAGATACGCAGTATTTT	CASSFSGRVPDTQYF
TRBV10-2	TRBJ1-1	TRBD1	NA	TGCGCCAGCAGCTCGGACAGGGTTAAGGCCACTGAAGCTTTCTTT	CASSSDRVKATEAFF
TRBV3-1/TRBV3-2	TRBJ1-2	NA	NA	TGTGCCAGCGGAGGGGAGGATGGCTATGGCTACACCTTC	CASGGEDGYGYTF
TRBV24-1	TRBJ2-1	TRBD1	once	TGTGCCACCGAGGGACAGGGAATCAATGAGCAGTTCTTC	CATEGQGINEQFF
TRBV5-1	TRBJ2-3	TRBD2	NA	TGCGCCAGCATCCAGACTAGCGGAAGCACAGATACGCAGTATTTT	CASIQTSGSTDTQYF
TRBV24-1	TRBJ2-7	TRBD1	NA	TGTGCCACCAGTGATCCGCGTGGGACAGACGAAGAGCAGTACTTC	CATSDPRGTDEEQYF
TRBV4-2	TRBJ1-5	NA	NA	TGTGCCAGCAGCCAAGTGAGCAGGGTTCAGCCCCAGCATTTT	CASSQVSRVQPQHF
TRBV5-1	TRBJ1-6	NA	NA	TGCGCCAGCAGCTTCACCGACTTCTCCTATAATTCACCCCTCCACTTT	CASSFTDFSYNSPLHF
TRBV20-1	TRBJ1-1	NA	NA	TGCAGTCAGGGGAACACTGAAGCTTTCTTT	CSQGNTEAFF
TRBV28	TRBJ1-1	TRBD1	NA	TGTGCCAGCACCCTCCCGGGACAGGGTTACACTGAAGCTTTCTTT	CASTLPGQGYTEAFF
TRBV6-2/TRBV6-3	TRBJ2-1	TRBD2	NA	TGTGCCAGCAGTTCGCGACCCCTAGCGGGGGTCCCCCGCTCCTACAATGAGCAGTTCTTC	CASSSRPLAGVPRSYNEQFF
TRBV2	TRBJ2-3	NA	NA	TGTGCCAGCAGTGAATTGGACAGCGATGATACGCAGTATTTT	CASSELDSDDTQYF
TRBV9	TRBJ2-1	NA	NA	TGTGCCAGCAGCCCGAGGGGGGGAGAGTTGGGTGAGCAGTTCTTC	CASSPRGGELGEQFF
TRBV2	TRBJ2-3	TRBD2	NA	TGTGCCAGCACGCGGACTAGTCTAGCGGATACGCAGTATTTT	CASTRTSLADTQYF
TRBV18	TRBJ2-5	NA	NA	TGTGCCAGCTCACCACCCACAGGGCAAGAGACCCAGTACTTC	CASSPPTGQETQYF
TRBV27	TRBJ2-1	TRBD2	NA	TGTGCCAGCAGTCCTAATCCTAGCGGGAGTTCCTACAATGAGCAGTTCTTC	CASSPNPSGSSYNEQFF
TRBV24-1	TRBJ2-5	TRBD2	NA	TGTGCCACCAGTGATTTCACAACTAGCGGAGAGACCCAGTACTTC	CATSDFTTSGETQYF
TRBV5-1	TRBJ2-4	TRBD2	NA	TGCGCCAGCAGCGTTGACACTAGCGGGAGTTATGGCATTCAGTACTTC	CASSVDTSGSYGIQYF
TRBV2	TRBJ2-7	NA	NA	TGTGCCAGCATGAGGGACACTCACTACGAGCAGTACTTC	CASMRDTHYEQYF
TRBV5-4	TRBJ1-1	NA	NA	TGTGCCAGCAGCCCGCAGGGGTCTACTGAAGCTTTCTTT	CASSPQGSTEAFF
TRBV28	TRBJ1-4	NA	NA	TGTGCCAGCAGTTTCTTTAGGGCGGGTGGTGAAAAACTGTTTTTT	CASSFFRAGGEKLFF
TRBV19	TRBJ2-7	NA	once	TGTGCCAGTCACGCGCAGGACGGGACCTACGAGCAGTACTTC	CASHAQDGTYEQYF
TRBV27	TRBJ2-7	NA	NA	TGTGCCAGCATTGAATCTTTAGCCGGAACCTACGAGCAGTACTTC	CASIESLAGTYEQYF
TRBV14	TRBJ2-3	NA	few	TGTGCCAGCAGCCCATGGGGGACAAACACAGATACGCAGTATTTT	CASSPWGTNTDTQYF
TRBV2	TRBJ1-4	TRBD1	NA	TGTGCCAGCACTTGGACAGGACCAAATGAAAAACTGTTTTTT	CASTWTGPNEKLFF
TRBV9	TRBJ1-1	NA	NA	TGTGCCAGCAGCGTAGTATCTTTCGGCGGGAACACTGAAGCTTTCTTT	CASSVVSFGGNTEAFF
TRBV7-3	TRBJ1-1	TRBD1	NA	TGTGCCAGCAGCCCACGGGACAGCTACACTGAAGCTTTCTTT	CASSPRDSYTEAFF
TRBV5-1	TRBJ2-2	TRBD2	once	TGCGCCAGCACGTATTTAGCGGGAAGGTCCGGGGAGCTGTTTTTT	CASTYLAGRSGELFF
TRBV15	TRBJ1-2	TRBD1	NA	TGTGCCACCAGCACTCGACAGGGGGGCTATGGCTACACCTTC	CATSTRQGGYGYTF
TRBV5-1	TRBJ2-5	NA	NA	TGCGCCAGCAGCACGGCCGTAGTCAGGGAGACCCAGTACTTC	CASSTAVVRETQYF